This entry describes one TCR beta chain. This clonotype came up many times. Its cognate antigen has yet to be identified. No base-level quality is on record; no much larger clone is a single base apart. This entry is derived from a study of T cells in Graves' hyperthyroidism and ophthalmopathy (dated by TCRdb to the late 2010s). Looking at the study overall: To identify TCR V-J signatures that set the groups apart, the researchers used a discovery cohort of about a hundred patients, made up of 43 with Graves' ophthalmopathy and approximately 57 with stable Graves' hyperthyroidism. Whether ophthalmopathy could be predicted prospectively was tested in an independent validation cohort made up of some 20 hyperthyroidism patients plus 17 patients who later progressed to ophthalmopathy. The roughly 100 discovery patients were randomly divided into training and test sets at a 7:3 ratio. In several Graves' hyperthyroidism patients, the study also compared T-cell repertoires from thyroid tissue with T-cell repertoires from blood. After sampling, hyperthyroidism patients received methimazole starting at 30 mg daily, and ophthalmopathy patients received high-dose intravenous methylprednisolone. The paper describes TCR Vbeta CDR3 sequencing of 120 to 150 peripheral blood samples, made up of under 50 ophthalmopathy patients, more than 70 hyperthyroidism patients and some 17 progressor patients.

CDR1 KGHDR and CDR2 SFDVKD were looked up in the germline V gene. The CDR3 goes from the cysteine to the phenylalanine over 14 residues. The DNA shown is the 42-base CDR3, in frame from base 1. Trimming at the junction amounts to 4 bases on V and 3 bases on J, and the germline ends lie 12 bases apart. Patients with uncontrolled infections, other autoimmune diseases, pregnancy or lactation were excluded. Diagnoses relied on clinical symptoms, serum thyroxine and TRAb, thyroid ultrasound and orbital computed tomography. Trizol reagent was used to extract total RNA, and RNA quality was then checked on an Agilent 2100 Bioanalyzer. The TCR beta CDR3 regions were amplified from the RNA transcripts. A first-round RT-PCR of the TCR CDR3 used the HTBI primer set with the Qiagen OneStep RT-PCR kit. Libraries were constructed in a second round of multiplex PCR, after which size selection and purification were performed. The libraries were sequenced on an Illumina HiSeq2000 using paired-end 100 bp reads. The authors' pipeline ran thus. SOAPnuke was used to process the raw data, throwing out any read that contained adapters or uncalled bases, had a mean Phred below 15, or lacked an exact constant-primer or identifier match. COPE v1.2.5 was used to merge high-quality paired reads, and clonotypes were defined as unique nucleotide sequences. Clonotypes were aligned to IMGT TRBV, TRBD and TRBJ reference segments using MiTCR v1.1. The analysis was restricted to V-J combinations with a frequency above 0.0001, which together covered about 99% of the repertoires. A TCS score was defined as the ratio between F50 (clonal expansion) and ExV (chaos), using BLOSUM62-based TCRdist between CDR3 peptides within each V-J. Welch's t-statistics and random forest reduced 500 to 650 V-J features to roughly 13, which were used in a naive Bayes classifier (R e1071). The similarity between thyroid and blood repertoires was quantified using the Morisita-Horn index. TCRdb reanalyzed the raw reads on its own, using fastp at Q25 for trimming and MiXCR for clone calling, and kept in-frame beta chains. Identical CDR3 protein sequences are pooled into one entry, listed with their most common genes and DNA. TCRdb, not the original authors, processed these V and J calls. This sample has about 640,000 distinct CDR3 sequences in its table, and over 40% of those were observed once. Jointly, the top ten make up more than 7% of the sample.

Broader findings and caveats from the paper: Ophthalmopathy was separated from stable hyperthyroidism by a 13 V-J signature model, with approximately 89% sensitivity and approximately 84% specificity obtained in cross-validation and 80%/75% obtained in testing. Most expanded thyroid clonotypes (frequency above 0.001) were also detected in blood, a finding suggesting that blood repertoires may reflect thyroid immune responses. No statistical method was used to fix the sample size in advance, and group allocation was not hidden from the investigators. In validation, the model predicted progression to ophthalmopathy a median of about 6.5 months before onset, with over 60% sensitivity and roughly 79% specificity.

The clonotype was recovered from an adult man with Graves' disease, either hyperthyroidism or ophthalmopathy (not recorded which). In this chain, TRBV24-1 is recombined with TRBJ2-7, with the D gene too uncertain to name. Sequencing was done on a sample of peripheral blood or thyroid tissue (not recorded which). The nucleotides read TGTGCCACCAGTGAGACGGGCGTTAACTACGAGCAGTACTTC. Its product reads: CATSETGVNYEQYF.